These T cell receptor beta chains were read from a single sample in a study of regulatory T cells in long-lasting Graves disease. Via MiXCR, TCRdb re-called the multiplex PCR reads, giving one row per CDR3 protein. The repertoire consists of about 620,000 distinct CDR3 sequences, with 16% occurring once and the leading ten covering around 18%. This sample also appeared in a second study, on T cells in Graves' hyperthyroidism and ophthalmopathy.

The sample here was peripheral blood mononuclear cells (PBMCs), taken at new diagnosis, from a patient treated with antithyroid drugs. These receptors were taken from a woman in her 30s with Graves disease. The CDR3 runs from the conserved cysteine through the conserved F or W. Each record gives: V gene, clone size, J gene, D gene, CDR3 DNA, CDR3 protein. D genes are given only for firm matches. Size values are once, few and many counts, or a class for expanded clones, and some rows have none.

v_call: TRBV3-1
clone_size: few
j_call: TRBJ2-7
d_call: NA
cdr3_nt: TGTGCCAGCAGCCGTGAGGGGGTCAACGAGCAGTACTTC
cdr3_aa: CASSREGVNEQYF

v_call: TRBV28
clone_size: many
j_call: TRBJ2-7
d_call: NA
cdr3_nt: TGTGCCAGCAGTTTAATGGGACATCTTTACGAGCAGTACTTC
cdr3_aa: CASSLMGHLYEQYF

v_call: TRBV7-3
clone_size: NA
j_call: TRBJ1-2
d_call: NA
cdr3_nt: TGTGCCAGCAGCCCCAAATCGCGCGACGGGGCAGCAGCTAACTATGGCTACACCTTC
cdr3_aa: CASSPKSRDGAAANYGYTF

v_call: TRBV5-1
clone_size: NA
j_call: TRBJ2-1
d_call: TRBD2
cdr3_nt: TGCGCCAGCAGCAACCTAGCGGGAGGGCCCAATGAGCAGTTCTTC
cdr3_aa: CASSNLAGGPNEQFF

v_call: TRBV28
clone_size: many
j_call: TRBJ1-3
d_call: NA
cdr3_nt: TGTGCCAGCAGACCACCGGACACTCGAAACACCATATATTTT
cdr3_aa: CASRPPDTRNTIYF

v_call: TRBV28
clone_size: many
j_call: TRBJ2-1
d_call: TRBD2
cdr3_nt: TGTGCCAGCAGTGGAAAGGTAGCGGGAGCCTACAATGAGCAGTTCTTC
cdr3_aa: CASSGKVAGAYNEQFF

v_call: TRBV18
clone_size: many
j_call: TRBJ2-1
d_call: NA
cdr3_nt: TGTGCCAGCTCACCACCGTACAATGAGCAGTTCTTC
cdr3_aa: CASSPPYNEQFF

v_call: TRBV27
clone_size: many
j_call: TRBJ1-1
d_call: NA
cdr3_nt: TGTGCCAGCAGTTTATGGGGGTCCACTGAAGCTTTCTTT
cdr3_aa: CASSLWGSTEAFF

v_call: TRBV7-9
clone_size: few
j_call: TRBJ1-1
d_call: NA
cdr3_nt: TGTGCCAGCAGGACGTCAATTGGGAACGTCCCCAAGTCTGAAGCTTTCTTT
cdr3_aa: CASRTSIGNVPKSEAFF

v_call: TRBV5-6
clone_size: many
j_call: TRBJ1-1
d_call: TRBD1
cdr3_nt: TGTGCCAGCAGCGGGACAGCGAACACTGAAGCTTTCTTT
cdr3_aa: CASSGTANTEAFF

v_call: TRBV12-3/TRBV12-4
clone_size: many
j_call: TRBJ1-2
d_call: TRBD1
cdr3_nt: TGTGCCAGCAGTCGACAGGGGCGCGGGCGGGGCTACACCTTC
cdr3_aa: CASSRQGRGRGYTF

v_call: TRBV3-1
clone_size: many
j_call: TRBJ1-1
d_call: TRBD1
cdr3_nt: TGTGCCAGCAGACCCGGGACAGGGGGCCAGGCTTTCTTT
cdr3_aa: CASRPGTGGQAFF

v_call: TRBV24-1
clone_size: few
j_call: TRBJ2-1
d_call: NA
cdr3_nt: TGTGCCACCAGTGATCCCGGGGATGTTCAAGACCACAATGAGCAGTTCTTC
cdr3_aa: CATSDPGDVQDHNEQFF

v_call: TRBV20-1
clone_size: many
j_call: TRBJ1-4
d_call: TRBD1
cdr3_nt: TGCAGTGCTAGGGGTCCGGGACAGGTTAATGAAAAACTGTTTTTT
cdr3_aa: CSARGPGQVNEKLFF

v_call: TRBV30
clone_size: many
j_call: TRBJ2-5
d_call: NA
cdr3_nt: TGTGCCTGGAGTGTAGGAAGTAGACGGGAGACCCAGTACTTC
cdr3_aa: CAWSVGSRRETQYF

v_call: TRBV19
clone_size: few
j_call: TRBJ1-1
d_call: NA
cdr3_nt: TGTGCCAGTAGTACAAAGACGGGGGGGGACACTGAAGCTTTCTTT
cdr3_aa: CASSTKTGGDTEAFF

v_call: TRBV7-9
clone_size: many
j_call: TRBJ1-2
d_call: TRBD1
cdr3_nt: TGTGCCAGCGAACCACAGGGGGCGGATGGCTACACCTTC
cdr3_aa: CASEPQGADGYTF

v_call: TRBV3-1
clone_size: NA
j_call: TRBJ2-1
d_call: NA
cdr3_nt: TGTGCCAGCAGCCACTCAAGGAGCCCTTCCTACAATGAGCAGTTCTTC
cdr3_aa: CASSHSRSPSYNEQFF

v_call: TRBV20-1
clone_size: many
j_call: TRBJ2-7
d_call: NA
cdr3_nt: TGCAGTGCTAGCGGGAGACTCTACGAGCAGTACTTC
cdr3_aa: CSASGRLYEQYF

v_call: TRBV5-1
clone_size: many
j_call: TRBJ2-3
d_call: TRBD2
cdr3_nt: TGCGCCAGCAGCCGAACCGGGGGGGCTCGGGGACTAGCGACGACAGATACGCAGTATTTT
cdr3_aa: CASSRTGGARGLATTDTQYF

v_call: TRBV11-1
clone_size: few
j_call: TRBJ1-3
d_call: NA
cdr3_nt: TGTGCCAGCAGCCAAGATGACTACCGGACCACCTCTGGAAACACCATATATTTT
cdr3_aa: CASSQDDYRTTSGNTIYF

v_call: TRBV12-3/TRBV12-4
clone_size: many
j_call: TRBJ2-1
d_call: TRBD2
cdr3_nt: TGTGCCAGCAGTTTGTCTAGCGGGAGCGGCGGCTCCTACAATGAGCAGTTCTTC
cdr3_aa: CASSLSSGSGGSYNEQFF

v_call: TRBV28
clone_size: many
j_call: TRBJ1-4
d_call: NA
cdr3_nt: TGTGCCAGCAGTTTCCTTGGGACTGACGAAAAACTGTTTTTT
cdr3_aa: CASSFLGTDEKLFF

v_call: TRBV5-1
clone_size: NA
j_call: TRBJ2-7
d_call: NA
cdr3_nt: TGCGCCAGCAGCCGTTTGGCTGAACGGGCAGGGGAGCAGTACTTC
cdr3_aa: CASSRLAERAGEQYF

v_call: TRBV6-2/TRBV6-3
clone_size: many
j_call: TRBJ2-7
d_call: NA
cdr3_nt: TGTGCCAGCACAGTAAACAGAAGGGGGTACGAGCAGTACTTC
cdr3_aa: CASTVNRRGYEQYF

v_call: TRBV12-3/TRBV12-4
clone_size: many
j_call: TRBJ1-5
d_call: TRBD1
cdr3_nt: TGTGCCAGCAGTTTAGCTGCAGGGGGGCGCAATCAGCCCCAGCATTTT
cdr3_aa: CASSLAAGGRNQPQHF

v_call: TRBV28
clone_size: many
j_call: TRBJ1-2
d_call: NA
cdr3_nt: TGTGCCAGCAGTAAGCGGTTAAACTATGGCTACACCTTC
cdr3_aa: CASSKRLNYGYTF

v_call: TRBV29-1
clone_size: many
j_call: TRBJ2-1
d_call: TRBD1
cdr3_nt: TGCAGCGTGCCGGACAGGAAGTACAATGAGCAGTTCTTC
cdr3_aa: CSVPDRKYNEQFF

v_call: TRBV12-3/TRBV12-4
clone_size: many
j_call: TRBJ1-1
d_call: NA
cdr3_nt: TGTGCCAGCAGTCCCTCCGGGACAAGGAACACTGAAGCTTTCTTT
cdr3_aa: CASSPSGTRNTEAFF

v_call: TRBV9
clone_size: NA
j_call: TRBJ2-7
d_call: NA
cdr3_nt: TGTGCCAGCAGCGTAGGTGGGACTGACTCCTACGAGCAGTACTTC
cdr3_aa: CASSVGGTDSYEQYF

v_call: TRBV19
clone_size: few
j_call: TRBJ2-3
d_call: TRBD1
cdr3_nt: TGTGCCAGTAATCTTTTGGGACAGGGTCGCCCAGATACGCAGTATTTT
cdr3_aa: CASNLLGQGRPDTQYF

v_call: TRBV3-1
clone_size: NA
j_call: TRBJ2-3
d_call: TRBD1
cdr3_nt: TGTGCCAGCAGGCCTGGATTGAGACAGGGGGCAGAAGATACGCAGTATTTT
cdr3_aa: CASRPGLRQGAEDTQYF

v_call: TRBV19
clone_size: NA
j_call: TRBJ2-3
d_call: TRBD2
cdr3_nt: TGTGCCAGTAGGGTACTAGCGACAGATACGCAGTATTTT
cdr3_aa: CASRVLATDTQYF

v_call: TRBV6-1
clone_size: few
j_call: TRBJ1-6
d_call: NA
cdr3_nt: TGTGCCAGCTGCATCAGGGACAATTCACCCCTCCACTTT
cdr3_aa: CASCIRDNSPLHF

v_call: TRBV12-3/TRBV12-4
clone_size: few
j_call: TRBJ2-7
d_call: TRBD2
cdr3_nt: TGTGCCAGCAGTCTAAAAGCGGGAGGGGCCTACGAGCAGTACTTC
cdr3_aa: CASSLKAGGAYEQYF

v_call: TRBV6-1
clone_size: many
j_call: TRBJ1-4
d_call: NA
cdr3_nt: TGTGCCAGCAGCCTCATAGGAGCTAATGAAAAACTGTTTTTT
cdr3_aa: CASSLIGANEKLFF

v_call: TRBV28
clone_size: few
j_call: TRBJ2-7
d_call: NA
cdr3_nt: TGTGCCAGCAGTCCTGCTCGGGCCGGGGATTTTTCCTACGAGCAGTACTTC
cdr3_aa: CASSPARAGDFSYEQYF

v_call: TRBV24-1
clone_size: many
j_call: TRBJ2-3
d_call: NA
cdr3_nt: TGTGCCACCAGTGATCCAGCCGCGTGGGACTTTTTTAGCACAGATACGCAGTATTTT
cdr3_aa: CATSDPAAWDFFSTDTQYF

v_call: TRBV4-1
clone_size: many
j_call: TRBJ2-7
d_call: NA
cdr3_nt: TGCGCCAGCAGCCAAGAAGCAGGGGGGATGGGGTCCTACGAGCAGTACTTC
cdr3_aa: CASSQEAGGMGSYEQYF

v_call: TRBV12-3/TRBV12-4
clone_size: many
j_call: TRBJ1-1
d_call: NA
cdr3_nt: TGTGCCAGCAAAATAGGGGGACGTGTTCCTGAAGCTTTCTTT
cdr3_aa: CASKIGGRVPEAFF

v_call: TRBV3-1
clone_size: many
j_call: TRBJ1-1
d_call: NA
cdr3_nt: TGTGCCAGCAGAGCCTCTTGGAACACTGAAGCTTTCTTT
cdr3_aa: CASRASWNTEAFF

v_call: TRBV12-3/TRBV12-4
clone_size: many
j_call: TRBJ1-1
d_call: NA
cdr3_nt: TGTGCCAACGTCAGGGCAGGGGTCCGGGACACTGAAGCTTTCTTT
cdr3_aa: CANVRAGVRDTEAFF

v_call: TRBV6-2/TRBV6-3
clone_size: NA
j_call: TRBJ2-7
d_call: NA
cdr3_nt: TGTGCCAGCGGTGAAGGGGACCTCTACGAGCAGTACTTC
cdr3_aa: CASGEGDLYEQYF

v_call: TRBV28
clone_size: NA
j_call: TRBJ1-3
d_call: NA
cdr3_nt: TGTGCCAGCAGTTTCCGGGGGGCGCGGGGAAACACCATATATTTT
cdr3_aa: CASSFRGARGNTIYF

v_call: TRBV20-1
clone_size: many
j_call: TRBJ2-7
d_call: NA
cdr3_nt: TGCAGTGCTACCCGTACACAGGGTTACTCCTACGAGCAGTACTTC
cdr3_aa: CSATRTQGYSYEQYF

v_call: TRBV28
clone_size: many
j_call: TRBJ2-7
d_call: TRBD1
cdr3_nt: TGTGCCAGCAGTTCCTCGGGACAGGGGCTCTACGGGCAGTACTTC
cdr3_aa: CASSSSGQGLYGQYF

v_call: TRBV5-1
clone_size: few
j_call: TRBJ1-4
d_call: NA
cdr3_nt: TGCGCCAGCAAGCTGGGACACCGGGATGAAAAACTGTTTTTT
cdr3_aa: CASKLGHRDEKLFF

v_call: TRBV2
clone_size: many
j_call: TRBJ1-1
d_call: NA
cdr3_nt: TGTGCCACAACCGGGACTCAGAAAAACCTCAGGACTGAAGCTTTCTTT
cdr3_aa: CATTGTQKNLRTEAFF

v_call: TRBV15
clone_size: many
j_call: TRBJ2-7
d_call: TRBD2
cdr3_nt: TGTGCCACCAGCATGGGACTAGCGGGAGACTACGAGCAGTACTTC
cdr3_aa: CATSMGLAGDYEQYF

v_call: TRBV6-2/TRBV6-3
clone_size: NA
j_call: TRBJ1-5
d_call: NA
cdr3_nt: TGTGCCAGCAGCCCCATCCACCAGGCGATTGGGCAGGGGCCCCAGCATTTT
cdr3_aa: CASSPIHQAIGQGPQHF

v_call: TRBV12-3/TRBV12-4
clone_size: NA
j_call: TRBJ2-1
d_call: TRBD2
cdr3_nt: TGTGCCAGCAGTCAACTAGCGGGAGAACACAATGAGCAGTTCTTC
cdr3_aa: CASSQLAGEHNEQFF

v_call: TRBV19
clone_size: few
j_call: TRBJ2-7
d_call: TRBD1
cdr3_nt: TGTGCCAGTAGTCCGGAAGGGGGCGCCTCCTACGAGCAGTACTTC
cdr3_aa: CASSPEGGASYEQYF

v_call: TRBV6-2/TRBV6-3
clone_size: many
j_call: TRBJ1-1
d_call: NA
cdr3_nt: TGTGCCAGCAGTCTCCGCCGGTGGGGCACTGAAGCTTTCTTT
cdr3_aa: CASSLRRWGTEAFF

v_call: TRBV19
clone_size: few
j_call: TRBJ1-2
d_call: NA
cdr3_nt: TGTGCCAGTAGTCTAAGATCTGCTAGGGGCTACACCTTC
cdr3_aa: CASSLRSARGYTF

v_call: TRBV20-1
clone_size: NA
j_call: TRBJ2-7
d_call: NA
cdr3_nt: TGCAGTGCTAGACTGGCGCGGGCTTCGTACGAGCAGTACTTC
cdr3_aa: CSARLARASYEQYF

v_call: TRBV30
clone_size: many
j_call: TRBJ1-2
d_call: NA
cdr3_nt: TGTGCCTGGAGTTCCAACAGCGGCTACACCTTC
cdr3_aa: CAWSSNSGYTF

v_call: TRBV18
clone_size: many
j_call: TRBJ1-1
d_call: NA
cdr3_nt: TGTGCCAGCTCACCTATTCGGACTAGCACTGAAGCTTTCTTT
cdr3_aa: CASSPIRTSTEAFF

v_call: TRBV12-3/TRBV12-4
clone_size: many
j_call: TRBJ2-7
d_call: TRBD2
cdr3_nt: TGTGCCAGCAGAGGCGGGGGGCTGGGGTCCTACGAGCAGTACTTC
cdr3_aa: CASRGGGLGSYEQYF

v_call: TRBV5-1
clone_size: NA
j_call: TRBJ2-2
d_call: TRBD2
cdr3_nt: TGCGCCAGCAGCTTCCGACTAGCGGTTAACACCGGGGAGCTGTTTTTT
cdr3_aa: CASSFRLAVNTGELFF